One T cell receptor (beta chain) is described in this entry. Its antigen is still unknown. These data originate in a study of lymphopenia after photon versus proton radiotherapy. Produced via immunoSEQ multiplex PCR; TCRdb's table is partial and in-frame only. The data hold tens of thousands of clones, with over 70% observed a single time. Study findings and constraints: Post-nadir TCR diversity decline inversely tracked overall survival among those who died.

The V and J ends lost 9 bases and 9 bases, in that order; junction bases with no gene match: 13. This CDR3 is built from 14 residues. Germline V gives CDR1 SNHLY, CDR2 FYNNEI. The chain carries TRBV2 and TRBJ2-1; 8 nucleotides align to TRBD1. The source of this sequence is an elderly man with esophageal cancer. Sequencing was performed on peripheral blood, taken from a patient treated with proton-based radiotherapy. CDR3 nucleotides: TGTGCCAGAGCCGATGGACAGGGAGAAGGTGAGCAGTTCTTC. Encoded protein: CARADGQGEGEQFF.